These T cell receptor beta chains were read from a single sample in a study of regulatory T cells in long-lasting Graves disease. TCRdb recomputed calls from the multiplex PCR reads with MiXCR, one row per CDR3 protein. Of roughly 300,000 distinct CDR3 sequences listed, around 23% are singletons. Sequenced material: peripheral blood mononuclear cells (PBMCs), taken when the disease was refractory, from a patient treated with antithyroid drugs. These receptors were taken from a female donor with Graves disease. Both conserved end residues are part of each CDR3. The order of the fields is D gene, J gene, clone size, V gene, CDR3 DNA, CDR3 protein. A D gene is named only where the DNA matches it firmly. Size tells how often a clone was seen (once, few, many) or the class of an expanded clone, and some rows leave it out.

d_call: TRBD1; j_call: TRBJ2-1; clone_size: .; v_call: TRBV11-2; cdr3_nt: TGTGCCAGCAGCTCCCGTGGACAGGGTAACCATGAGCAGTTCTTC; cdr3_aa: CASSSRGQGNHEQFF
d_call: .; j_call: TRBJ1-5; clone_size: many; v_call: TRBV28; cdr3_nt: TGTGCCAGCAGCCGGTTGGGCAGGGGTGCCCTCAATCAGCCCCAGCATTTT; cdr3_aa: CASSRLGRGALNQPQHF
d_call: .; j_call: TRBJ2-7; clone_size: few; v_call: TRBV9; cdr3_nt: TGTGCCAGCAGCGTTCCCTCGGGGCTTGACGAGCAGTACTTC; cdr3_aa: CASSVPSGLDEQYF
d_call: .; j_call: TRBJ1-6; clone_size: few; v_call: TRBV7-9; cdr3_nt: TGTGCCAGCAGCAGAGGGGGGAGTTCACCCCTCCACTTT; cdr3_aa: CASSRGGSSPLHF
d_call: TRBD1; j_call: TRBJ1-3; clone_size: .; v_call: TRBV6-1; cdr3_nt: TGTGCCAGCAGCTCCGGGACAGATGGAAACACCATATATTTT; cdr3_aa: CASSSGTDGNTIYF
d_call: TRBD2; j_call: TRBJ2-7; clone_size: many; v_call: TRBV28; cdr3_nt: TGTGCCAGCAGAGACGCCGGGACTAACTCCTACGAGCAGTACTTC; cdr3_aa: CASRDAGTNSYEQYF
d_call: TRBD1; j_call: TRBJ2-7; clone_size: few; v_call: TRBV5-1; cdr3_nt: TGCGCCAGCAGCCCTGGCCCTGGGACAGCCTGGGAGCAGTACTTC; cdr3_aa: CASSPGPGTAWEQYF
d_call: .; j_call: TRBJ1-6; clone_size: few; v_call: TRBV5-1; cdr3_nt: TGCGCCAGCAGCTTGGGACAGTCCTATAATTCACCCCTCCACTTT; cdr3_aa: CASSLGQSYNSPLHF
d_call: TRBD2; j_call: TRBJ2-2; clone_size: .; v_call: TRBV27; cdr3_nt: TGTGCCAGCAGTTTATCGGTGACTAGCGAGCTGTTTTTT; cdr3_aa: CASSLSVTSELFF
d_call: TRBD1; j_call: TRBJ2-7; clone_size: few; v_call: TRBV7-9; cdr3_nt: TGTGCCAGCAGCGATGGGGACAGGGGGTTATACTACGAGCAGTACTTC; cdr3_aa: CASSDGDRGLYYEQYF
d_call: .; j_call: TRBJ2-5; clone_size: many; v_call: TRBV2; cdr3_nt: TGTGCCAGCCGGCAGGAGCTTCAAGAGACCCAGTACTTC; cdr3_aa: CASRQELQETQYF
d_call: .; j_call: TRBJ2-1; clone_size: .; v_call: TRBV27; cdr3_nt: TGTGCCAGCAGTTCCCAGCGGACATCCTCCTACAATGAGCAGTTCTTC; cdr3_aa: CASSSQRTSSYNEQFF
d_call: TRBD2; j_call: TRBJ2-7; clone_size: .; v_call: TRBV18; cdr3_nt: TGTGCCAGCAAGCCTAGCGGGACCTGCGAGCAGTACTTC; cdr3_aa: CASKPSGTCEQYF
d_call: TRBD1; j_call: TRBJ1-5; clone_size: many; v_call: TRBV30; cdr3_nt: TGTGCCTGGAATCAGAACAGGGGGCAACAGCCCCAGCATTTT; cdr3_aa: CAWNQNRGQQPQHF
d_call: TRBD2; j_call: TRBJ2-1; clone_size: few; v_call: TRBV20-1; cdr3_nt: TGCAGTGCTACTGCTAGCGGAGCGGTGTACAATGAGCAGTTCTTC; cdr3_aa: CSATASGAVYNEQFF
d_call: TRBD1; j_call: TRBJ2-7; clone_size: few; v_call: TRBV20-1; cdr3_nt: TGCAGTGCTCCCTCCGGGACAGGGGGACGAGAGCAGTACTTC; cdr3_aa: CSAPSGTGGREQYF
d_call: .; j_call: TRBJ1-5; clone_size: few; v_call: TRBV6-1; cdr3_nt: TGTGCCAGCAGTCGCAGGGGTCAGCCCCAGCATTTT; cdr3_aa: CASSRRGQPQHF
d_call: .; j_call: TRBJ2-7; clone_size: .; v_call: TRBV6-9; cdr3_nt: TGTGCCAGCAGTTTACCGGACAACTACGAGCAGTACTTC; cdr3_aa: CASSLPDNYEQYF
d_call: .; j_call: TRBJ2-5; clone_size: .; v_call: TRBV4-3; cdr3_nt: TGCGCCAGCAGCCAAGAGGCAGAAAAGACCCAGTACTTC; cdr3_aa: CASSQEAEKTQYF
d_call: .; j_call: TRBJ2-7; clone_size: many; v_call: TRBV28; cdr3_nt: TGTGCCAGCAGCGGGTCGGAGGTCGACTCCTACGAGCAGTACTTC; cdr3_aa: CASSGSEVDSYEQYF
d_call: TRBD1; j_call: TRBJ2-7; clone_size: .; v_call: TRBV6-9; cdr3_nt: TGTGCCAGCAGTTACTTAGAGACAGGGCTCCACGAGCAGTACTTC; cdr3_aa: CASSYLETGLHEQYF
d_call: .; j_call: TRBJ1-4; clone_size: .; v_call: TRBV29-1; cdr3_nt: TGCAGCGCCCGACAGTCTACCAATGAAAAACTGTTTTTT; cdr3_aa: CSARQSTNEKLFF
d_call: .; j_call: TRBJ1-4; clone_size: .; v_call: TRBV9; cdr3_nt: TGTGCCAGCAGCGAGTCGGGGGGGGGCCACGGCGAAAAACTGTTTTTT; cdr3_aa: CASSESGGGHGEKLFF
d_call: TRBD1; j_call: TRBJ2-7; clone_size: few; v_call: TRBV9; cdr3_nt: TGTGCCAGCAGCGCAGCCCGGACAGGGTGGGACGAGCAGTACTTC; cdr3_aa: CASSAARTGWDEQYF
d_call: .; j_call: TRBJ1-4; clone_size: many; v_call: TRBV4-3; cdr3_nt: TGTGCCAGCAGCCAGGGTGAAAAACTGTTTTTT; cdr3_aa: CASSQGEKLFF
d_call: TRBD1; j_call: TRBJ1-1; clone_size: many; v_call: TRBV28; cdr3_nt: TGTGCCAGCAGTTTGGTACAGGGGGCTGTGAACACTGAAGCTTTCTTT; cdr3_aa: CASSLVQGAVNTEAFF
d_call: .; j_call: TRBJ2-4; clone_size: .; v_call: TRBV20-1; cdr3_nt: TGCAGTGCTAGATTGGGGGTCCTAGCCAAAAACATTCAGTACTTC; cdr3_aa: CSARLGVLAKNIQYF
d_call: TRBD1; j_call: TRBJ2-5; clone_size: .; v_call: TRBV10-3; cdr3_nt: TGTGCCATCACGCCGGGACAGGGGGAGACCCAGTACTTC; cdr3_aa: CAITPGQGETQYF
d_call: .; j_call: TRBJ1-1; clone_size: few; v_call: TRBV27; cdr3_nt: TGTGCCAGCAGTTCGCAATCACATAACACTGAAGCTTTCTTT; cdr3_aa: CASSSQSHNTEAFF
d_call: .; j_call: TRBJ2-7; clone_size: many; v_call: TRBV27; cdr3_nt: TGTGCCAGCAGTTATTACGGGGGCGAGCAGTACTTC; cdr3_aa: CASSYYGGEQYF
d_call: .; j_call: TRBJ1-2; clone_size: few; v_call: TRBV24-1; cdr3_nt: TGTGCCACCAGTGAAGGCCGGACTGGGACTAACTATGGCTACACCTTC; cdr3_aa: CATSEGRTGTNYGYTF
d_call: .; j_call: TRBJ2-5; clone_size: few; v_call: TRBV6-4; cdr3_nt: TGTGCCAGCAGTGTCATAGAGACCCAGTACTTC; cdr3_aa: CASSVIETQYF
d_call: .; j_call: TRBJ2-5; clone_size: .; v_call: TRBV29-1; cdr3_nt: TGCAGCGTTGAAGGGGGTGAGGAGACCCAGTACTTC; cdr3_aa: CSVEGGEETQYF
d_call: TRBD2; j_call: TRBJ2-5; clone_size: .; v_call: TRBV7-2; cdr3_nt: TGTGCCAGCAGCTTAAATAGCGGGAGGGCCTTAGAGACCCAGTACTTC; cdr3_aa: CASSLNSGRALETQYF
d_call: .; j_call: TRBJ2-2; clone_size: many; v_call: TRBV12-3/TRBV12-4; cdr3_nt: TGTGCCAGCAGTTCCTTATATTTGAGTCCCACCGGGGAGCTGTTTTTT; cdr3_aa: CASSSLYLSPTGELFF
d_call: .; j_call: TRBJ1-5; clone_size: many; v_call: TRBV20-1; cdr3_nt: TGCAGTGCTACAGGCCCGAATCAGCCCCAGCATTTT; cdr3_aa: CSATGPNQPQHF
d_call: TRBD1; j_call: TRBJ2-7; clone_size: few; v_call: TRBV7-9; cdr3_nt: TGTGCCAGCAGCTTAGGTCAGGGGGCTCAGTACTTC; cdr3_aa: CASSLGQGAQYF
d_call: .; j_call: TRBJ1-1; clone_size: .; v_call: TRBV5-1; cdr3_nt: TGCGCCAGCAGCTCCGAGGGCGGAAACCTGAACACTGAAGCTTTCTTT; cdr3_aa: CASSSEGGNLNTEAFF
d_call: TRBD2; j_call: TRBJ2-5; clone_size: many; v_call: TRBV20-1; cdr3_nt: TGCAGTGCTACACAAGCGGGGGTCCAAGAGACCCAGTACTTC; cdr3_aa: CSATQAGVQETQYF
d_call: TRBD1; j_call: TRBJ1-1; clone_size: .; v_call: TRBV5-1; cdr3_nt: TGCGCCAGCAGCTTGGGAGACAGGGGGCAGAACACTGAAGCTTTCTTT; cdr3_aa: CASSLGDRGQNTEAFF
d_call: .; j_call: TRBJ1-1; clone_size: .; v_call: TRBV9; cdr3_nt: TGTGCCAGCAGCGGGGGTATTATGAACACTGAAGCTTTCTTT; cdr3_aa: CASSGGIMNTEAFF
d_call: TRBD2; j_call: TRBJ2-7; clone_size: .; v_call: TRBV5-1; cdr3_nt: TGCGCCAGCAGCCTATCTAGCGGAGGGGCCTACGAGCAGTACTTC; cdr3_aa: CASSLSSGGAYEQYF
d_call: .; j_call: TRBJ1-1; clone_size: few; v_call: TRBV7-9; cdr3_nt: TGTGCCAGCAGCTCAGGACAGTCTGAAGCTTTCTTT; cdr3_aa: CASSSGQSEAFF
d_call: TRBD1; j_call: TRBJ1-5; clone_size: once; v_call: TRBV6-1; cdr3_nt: TGTGCCAGCAGTGAACCGGGACAGGGGAGCAATCAGCCCCAGCATTTT; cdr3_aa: CASSEPGQGSNQPQHF
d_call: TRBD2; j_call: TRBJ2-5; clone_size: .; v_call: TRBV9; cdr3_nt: TGTGCCAGCAGCCCCCGGGGGGGGGTATCAGAGACCCAGTACTTC; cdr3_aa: CASSPRGGVSETQYF
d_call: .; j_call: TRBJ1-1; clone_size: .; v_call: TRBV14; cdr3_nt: TGTGCCAGCAGCCAAGCTTGGGCATACACTGAAGCTTTCTTT; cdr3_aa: CASSQAWAYTEAFF
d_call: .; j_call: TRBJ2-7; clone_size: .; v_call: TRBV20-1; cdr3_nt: TGCAGTGCTAGAGATCCGGCTAGCGAGCAAGACGAGCAGTACTTC; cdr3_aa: CSARDPASEQDEQYF
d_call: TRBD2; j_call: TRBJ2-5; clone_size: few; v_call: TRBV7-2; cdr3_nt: TGTGCCAGCAGCTCGCGGGGGGCGGGGGCAGAGACCCAGTACTTC; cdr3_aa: CASSSRGAGAETQYF
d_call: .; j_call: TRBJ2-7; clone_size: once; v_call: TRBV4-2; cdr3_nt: TGTGCCAGCAGCCAAGATTCTAGCAGTTACGAGCAGTACTTC; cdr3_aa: CASSQDSSSYEQYF
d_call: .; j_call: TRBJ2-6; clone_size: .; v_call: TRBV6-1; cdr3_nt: TGTGCCAGCATGAACACCATGTACGTCCTGACTTTC; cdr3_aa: CASMNTMYVLTF
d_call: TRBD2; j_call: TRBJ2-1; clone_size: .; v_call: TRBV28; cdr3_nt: TGTGCCAGCAGTTACGCGGGAGAGGTCCATGAGCAGTTCTTC; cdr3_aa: CASSYAGEVHEQFF
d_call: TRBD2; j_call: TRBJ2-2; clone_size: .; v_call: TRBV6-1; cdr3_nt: TGTGCCAGCAGTGCTGTAGCGGGAGCGGCCGGGGAGCTGTTTTTT; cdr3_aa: CASSAVAGAAGELFF
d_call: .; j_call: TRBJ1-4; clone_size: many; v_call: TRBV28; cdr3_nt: TGTGCCAGCAGTTTGACGGCTTTTGGACTGTTTTTT; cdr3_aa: CASSLTAFGLFF
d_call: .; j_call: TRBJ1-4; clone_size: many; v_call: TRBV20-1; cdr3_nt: TGCAGTGCTCCGGCTAATGAAAAACTGTTTTTT; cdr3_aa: CSAPANEKLFF